The clone carrying this T cell receptor (beta chain) was seen just once. These data are taken from a study of blood T cell repertoires in COVID-19. The assay was immunoSEQ multiplex PCR, and TCRdb's table has in-frame clones only and misses some. The table records tens of thousands of clones, approximately 80% of them present only once. J gave up 6 bases and V 2 bases, and 8 bases lay outside the gene matches. Germline CDR1 reads ENHRY; CDR2 reads SYGVKD. The CDR3 consists of 15 residues. This clonotype was obtained from a man in his forties or fifties with COVID-19, enrolled during active disease. V gene TRBV10-3 combines with J gene TRBJ1-2, with TRBD1 matching 8 bases. Material: peripheral blood. CDR3 nucleotides: TGTGCCATCAGTGAGATAGGACAGGGTGGGGATGGCTACACCTTC. Translated: CAISEIGQGGDGYTF.